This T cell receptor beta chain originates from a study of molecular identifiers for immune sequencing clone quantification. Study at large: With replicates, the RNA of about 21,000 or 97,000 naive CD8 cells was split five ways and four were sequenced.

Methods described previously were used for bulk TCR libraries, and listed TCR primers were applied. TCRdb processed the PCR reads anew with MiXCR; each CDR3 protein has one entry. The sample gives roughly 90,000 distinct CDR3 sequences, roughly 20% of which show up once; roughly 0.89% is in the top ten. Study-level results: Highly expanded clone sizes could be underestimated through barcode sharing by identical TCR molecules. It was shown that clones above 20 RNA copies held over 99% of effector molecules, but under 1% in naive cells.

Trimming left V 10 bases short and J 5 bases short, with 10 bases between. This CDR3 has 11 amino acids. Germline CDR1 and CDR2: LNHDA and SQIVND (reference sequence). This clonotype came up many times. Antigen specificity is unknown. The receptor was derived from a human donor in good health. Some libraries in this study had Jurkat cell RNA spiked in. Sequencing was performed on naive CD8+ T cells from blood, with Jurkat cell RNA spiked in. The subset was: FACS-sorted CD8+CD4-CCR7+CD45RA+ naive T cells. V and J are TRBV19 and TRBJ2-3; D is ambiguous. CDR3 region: CATDLGDTQYF. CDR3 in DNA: TGTGCCACCGATTTGGGAGATACGCAGTATTTT. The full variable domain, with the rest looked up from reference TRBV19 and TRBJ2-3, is DGGITQSPKYLFRKEGQNVTLSCEQNLNHDAMYWYRQDPGQGLRLIYYSQIVNDFQKGDIAEGYSVSREKKESFPLTVTSAQKNPTAFYLCATDLGDTQYFGPGTRLTVL.